Shown below are 7 T cell receptor beta chains from a single sample sequenced in a study of early T cells in non-severe SARS-CoV-2 infection. TCRdb fed the 5' RACE reads into MiXCR, producing one record per CDR3 protein. The data show over 60,000 distinct CDR3 sequences, about 9.4% seen once. Sequences were obtained from whole blood. These receptors were obtained from an adult who was a healthcare worker with PCR-confirmed SARS-CoV-2 infection or an uninfected control (not recorded which).

This clonotype was recorded at least ten times. This chain joins TRBV20-1 and TRBJ2-3; TRBD1 might be the D (5 bases). Germline lookup yields CDR1 DFQATT and CDR2 SNEGSKA (reference sequence). Trimming took off 6 bases at V and 0 bases at J, with 10 bases between the two ends. This CDR3 spans 13 amino acids. The CDR3 region has the DNA TGCAGTGCGATGACAGCAAGCACAGATACGCAGTATTTT. It translates to CSAMTASTDTQYF.

This clonotype was seen once. The chain recombines TRBV7-8 with TRBJ2-1; D not resolved. Germline CDR1 is SGHVS and CDR2 is FQNEAQ. V dropped 2 bases and J dropped 4 bases, with 6 bases sitting between them. The CDR3 is 13 amino acids. CDR3: CASSLNSYNEQFF. The CDR3 nucleotides read TGTGCCAGCAGCTTAAACTCTTACAATGAGCAGTTCTTC.

There are a few counts of this clonotype. The chain couples TRBV14 to TRBJ2-2, with 7 bases fitting TRBD2. The J segment lost 9 bases and the V segment lost 5 bases, leaving 9 bases of the junction unmatched. The CDR3 runs to 14 residues. From germline, CDR1 is SGHDN and CDR2 FVKESK. Here the CDR3 reads CASSGREVNRELFF. The CDR3 coding sequence is TGTGCCAGCAGCGGACGGGAGGTCAATCGGGAGCTGTTTTTT.

This clonotype has at least ten counts. The rearrangement links TRBV7-2 to TRBJ2-2, with 9 bases matching TRBD1. There are 14 residues in the CDR3. Looked up from germline, CDR1 is SGHTA and CDR2 is FQGNSA. The ends lost 5 bases at V and 7 bases at J; junction bases unmatched: 5. The CDR3 DNA reads as TGTGCCAGCAGCACCACAGGGGGCTTCGGGGAGCTGTTTTTT. It codes for CASSTTGGFGELFF.

The CDR3, as DNA: TGTGCCATCAGTATACAGGGGGCGAACAATGAGCAGTTCTTC. Translation: CAISIQGANNEQFF. The chain has TRBV10-3 and TRBJ2-1, with 9 bases aligning to TRBD1. V shed 5 bases, J shed 5 bases, and the junction held 4 bases outside the gene matches. The CDR3 covers 14 residues. CDR1 is ENHRY, CDR2 SYGVKD, per germline.

V and J are TRBV29-1 and TRBJ1-1; D gene unclear. The germline CDR1 and CDR2 sequences are SQVTM and ANQGSEA. Trimming cost V 4 bases and J 4 bases, with 4 bases left between them. The CDR3 runs to 10 residues. The CDR3 DNA reads TGCAGCGTTGGAAGCACTGAAGCTTTCTTT. The encoded protein is CSVGSTEAFF.

There are a few counts of this clonotype. The chain is built from TRBV6-6 and TRBJ2-7; D might be TRBD2 (5 bases). V dropped 2 bases and J dropped 4 bases, with 15 bases sitting between them. CDR1 and CDR2 from the germline V gene are MNHNY and SVGAGI (reference sequence). The CDR3 loop spans 15 amino acids. CDR3 protein: CASSYRPDLLYEQYF. The CDR3 nucleotides are TGTGCCAGCAGTTACAGGCCGGACTTACTGTACGAGCAGTACTTC.